The entry below gives a single T cell receptor (beta chain) sequence along with its context. Its antigen is as yet unknown. The PCR made use of 60 Vbeta and 13 Jbeta primers. Sequenced by immunoSEQ multiplex PCR; TCRdb stores in-frame clones only, minus some. This sample has over 150,000 clones; around 75% occur once, and the top ten carry approximately 1.3%. The sample is drawn from a study of cytomegalovirus exposure and HLA in healthy donors. The CDR3 consists of 14 residues. Germline V gives CDR1 SGDLS, CDR2 YYNGEE. The V gene end was trimmed by 4 bases and the J gene end by 5 bases; junction bases not matched to a gene: 9. Regarding the study as a whole: In an earlier analysis, productive rearrangement rates for most beta V segments clustered near 87% or 30%. The authors listed 180 or so TCR beta chains as cytomegalovirus-associated.

The sample taken for sequencing was PBMCs. V is TRBV9 and J is TRBJ2-7; 7 nucleotides agree with TRBD2. This receptor was obtained from a man between 18 and 35 years old in good health and CMV-seronegative. In DNA form, the CDR3 reads TGTGCCAGCAGCCTCCTCGGGGCGGGAGACGAGCAGTACTTC. Encoded protein: CASSLLGAGDEQYF.